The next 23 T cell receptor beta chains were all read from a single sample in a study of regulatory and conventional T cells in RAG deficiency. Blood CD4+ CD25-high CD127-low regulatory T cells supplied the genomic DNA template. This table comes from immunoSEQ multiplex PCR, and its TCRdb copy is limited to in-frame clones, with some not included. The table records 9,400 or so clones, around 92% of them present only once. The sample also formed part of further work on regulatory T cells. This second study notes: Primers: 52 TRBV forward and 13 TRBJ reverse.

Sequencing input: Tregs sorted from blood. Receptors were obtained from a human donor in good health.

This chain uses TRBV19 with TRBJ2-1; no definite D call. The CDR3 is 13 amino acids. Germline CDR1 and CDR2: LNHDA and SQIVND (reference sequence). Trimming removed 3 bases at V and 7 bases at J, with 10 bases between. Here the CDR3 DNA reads TGTGCCAGTAGTATTGCAGTGCCTAATGAGCAGTTCTTC. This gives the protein CASSIAVPNEQFF.

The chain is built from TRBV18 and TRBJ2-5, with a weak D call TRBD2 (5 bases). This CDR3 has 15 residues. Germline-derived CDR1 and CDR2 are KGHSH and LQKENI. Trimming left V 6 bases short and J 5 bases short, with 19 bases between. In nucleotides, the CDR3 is TGTGCCAGCTCCCCCCCCAGCGGAAGTTTTGAGACCCAGTACTTC. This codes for CASSPPSGSFETQYF.

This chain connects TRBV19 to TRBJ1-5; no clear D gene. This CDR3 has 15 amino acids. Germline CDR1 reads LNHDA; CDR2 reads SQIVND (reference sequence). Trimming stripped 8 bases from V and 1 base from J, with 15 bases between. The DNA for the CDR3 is TGTGCCAGTCGAACAGTGTCGAGGAGCAATCAGCCCCAGCATTTT. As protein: CASRTVSRSNQPQHF.

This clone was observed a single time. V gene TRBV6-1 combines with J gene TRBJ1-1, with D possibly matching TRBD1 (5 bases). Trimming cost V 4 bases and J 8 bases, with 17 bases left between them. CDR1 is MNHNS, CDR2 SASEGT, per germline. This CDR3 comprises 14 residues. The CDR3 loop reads CASSVGGVAAEAFF. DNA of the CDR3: TGTGCCAGCAGTGTGGGGGGGGTCGCGGCGGAAGCTTTCTTT.

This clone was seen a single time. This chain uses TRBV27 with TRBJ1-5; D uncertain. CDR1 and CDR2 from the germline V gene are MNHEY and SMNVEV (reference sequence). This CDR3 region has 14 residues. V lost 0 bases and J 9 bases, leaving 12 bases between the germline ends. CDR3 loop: CASSLSPTRLPQHF. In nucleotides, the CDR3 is TGTGCCAGCAGTTTATCGCCCACGCGTCTGCCCCAGCATTTT.

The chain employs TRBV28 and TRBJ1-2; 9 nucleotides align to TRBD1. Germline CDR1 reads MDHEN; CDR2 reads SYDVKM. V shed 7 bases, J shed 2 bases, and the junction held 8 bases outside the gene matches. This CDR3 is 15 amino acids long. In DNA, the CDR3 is TGTGCCAGCACCAACGGGGACAGGGCGAACTATGGCTACACCTTC. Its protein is CASTNGDRANYGYTF.

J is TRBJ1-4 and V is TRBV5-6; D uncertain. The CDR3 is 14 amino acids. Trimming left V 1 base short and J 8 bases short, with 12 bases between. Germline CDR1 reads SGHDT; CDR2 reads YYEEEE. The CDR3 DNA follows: TGTGCCAGCAGCTTGTGGGCGTCGGGGGAAAAACTGTTTTTT. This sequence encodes CASSLWASGEKLFF.

The CDR3 bases are TGTGCCAGCAGCACTCGGACGGGGAACACTGAAGCTTTCTTT. Translating gives CASSTRTGNTEAFF. The gene calls are TRBV11-2 and TRBJ1-1, with no clear D. Trimming removed 5 bases from V and 1 base from J, with 11 bases in between. The CDR3 spans 14 residues. Germline values: CDR1 SGHAT, CDR2 FQNNGV.

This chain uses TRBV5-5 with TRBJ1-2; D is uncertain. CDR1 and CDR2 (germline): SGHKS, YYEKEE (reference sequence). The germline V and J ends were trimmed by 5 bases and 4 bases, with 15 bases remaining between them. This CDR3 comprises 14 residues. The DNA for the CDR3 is TGTGCCAGCAGAGCCCCCGGGAGTACCTATGGCTACACCTTC. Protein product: CASRAPGSTYGYTF.

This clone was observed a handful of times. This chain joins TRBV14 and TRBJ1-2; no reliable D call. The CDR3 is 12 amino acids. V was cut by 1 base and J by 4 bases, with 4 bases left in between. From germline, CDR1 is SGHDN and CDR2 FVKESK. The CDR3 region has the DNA TGTGCCAGCAGCCAAGGTTTCTATGGCTACACCTTC. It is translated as CASSQGFYGYTF.

The CDR3 is CASSPVGLRDTGTQYF. Here the CDR3 DNA reads TGTGCCAGCTCACCAGTGGGCTTGCGGGATACTGGGACCCAGTACTTC. The chain carries TRBV18 and TRBJ2-5; weak D call: TRBD2 (6 bases). Trimming left V 2 bases short and J 7 bases short, with 20 bases between. Germline V CDR1 and CDR2: KGHSH, LQKENI. The CDR3 spans 16 residues.

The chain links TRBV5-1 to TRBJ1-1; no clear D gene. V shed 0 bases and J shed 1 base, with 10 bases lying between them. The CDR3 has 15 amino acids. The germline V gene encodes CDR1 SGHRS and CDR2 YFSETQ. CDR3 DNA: TGCGCCAGCAGCTTGGTTCCGGGAGCGAACACTGAAGCTTTCTTT. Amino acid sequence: CASSLVPGANTEAFF.

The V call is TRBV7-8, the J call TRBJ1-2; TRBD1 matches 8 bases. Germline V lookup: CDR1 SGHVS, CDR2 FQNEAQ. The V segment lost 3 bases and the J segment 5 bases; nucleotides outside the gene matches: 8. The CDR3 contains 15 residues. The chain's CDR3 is CASSLGGRGLYGYTF. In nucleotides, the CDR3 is TGTGCCAGCAGCTTGGGGGGCAGGGGGCTTTATGGCTACACCTTC.

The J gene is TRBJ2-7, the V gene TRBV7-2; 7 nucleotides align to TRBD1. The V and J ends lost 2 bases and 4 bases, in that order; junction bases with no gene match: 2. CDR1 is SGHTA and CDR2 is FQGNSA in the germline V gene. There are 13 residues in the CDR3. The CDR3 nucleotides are TGTGCCAGCAGCTTACGGGACAGATACGAGCAGTACTTC. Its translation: CASSLRDRYEQYF.

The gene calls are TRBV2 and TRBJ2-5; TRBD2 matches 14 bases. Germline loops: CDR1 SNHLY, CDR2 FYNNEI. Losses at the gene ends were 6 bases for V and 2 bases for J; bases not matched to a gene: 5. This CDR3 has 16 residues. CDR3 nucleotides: TGTGCCAGCAGAACCGGGACTAGCGGGGGTCAAGAGACCCAGTACTTC. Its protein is CASRTGTSGGQETQYF.

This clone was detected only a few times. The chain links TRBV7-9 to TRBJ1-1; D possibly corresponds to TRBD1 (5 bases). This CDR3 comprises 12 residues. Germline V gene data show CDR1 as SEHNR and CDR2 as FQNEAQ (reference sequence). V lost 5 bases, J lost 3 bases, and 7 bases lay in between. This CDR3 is CASSPRDTEAFF. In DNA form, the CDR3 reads TGTGCCAGCAGCCCCAGGGACACTGAAGCTTTCTTT.

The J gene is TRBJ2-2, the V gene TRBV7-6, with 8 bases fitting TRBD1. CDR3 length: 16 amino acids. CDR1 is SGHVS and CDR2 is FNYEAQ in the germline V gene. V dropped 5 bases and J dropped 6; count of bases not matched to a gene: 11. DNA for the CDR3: TGTGCCAGCAGCCCCCGCCGCAGGGGGCTCTCCGGGGAGCTGTTTTTT. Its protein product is CASSPRRRGLSGELFF.

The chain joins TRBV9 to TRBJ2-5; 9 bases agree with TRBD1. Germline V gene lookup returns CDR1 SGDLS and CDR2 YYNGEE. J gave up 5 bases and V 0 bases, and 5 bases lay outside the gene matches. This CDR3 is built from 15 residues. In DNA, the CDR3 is TGTGCCAGCAGCGTAGAGGGACAGGGTTGGGAGACCCAGTACTTC. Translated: CASSVEGQGWETQYF.

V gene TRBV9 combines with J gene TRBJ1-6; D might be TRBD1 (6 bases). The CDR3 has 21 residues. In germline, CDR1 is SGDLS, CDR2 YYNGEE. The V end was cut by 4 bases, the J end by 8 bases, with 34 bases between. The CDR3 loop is CASSKSRPLTGYPASHSPLHF. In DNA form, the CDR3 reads TGTGCCAGCAGCAAAAGCCGTCCGTTGACAGGTTACCCGGCGTCACATTCACCCCTCCACTTT.

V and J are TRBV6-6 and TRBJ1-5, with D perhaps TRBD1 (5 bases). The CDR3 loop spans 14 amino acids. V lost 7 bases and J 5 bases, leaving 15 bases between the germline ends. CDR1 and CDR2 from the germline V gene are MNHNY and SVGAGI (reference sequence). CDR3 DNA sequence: TGTGCCAGCACCCCCCGGAGGGACTATCAGCCCCAGCATTTT. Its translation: CASTPRRDYQPQHF.

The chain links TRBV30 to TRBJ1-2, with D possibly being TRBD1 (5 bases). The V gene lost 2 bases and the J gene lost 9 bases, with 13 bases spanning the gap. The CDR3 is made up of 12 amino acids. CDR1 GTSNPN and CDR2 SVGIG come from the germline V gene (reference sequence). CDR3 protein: CAWSSAGSSYTF. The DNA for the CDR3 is TGTGCCTGGAGTTCGGCAGGGTCTAGCTACACCTTC.

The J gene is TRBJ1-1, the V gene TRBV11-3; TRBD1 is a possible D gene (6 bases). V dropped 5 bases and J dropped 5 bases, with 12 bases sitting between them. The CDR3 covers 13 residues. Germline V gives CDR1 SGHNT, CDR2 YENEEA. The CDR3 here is CASSRLQGTEAFF. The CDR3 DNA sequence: TGTGCCAGCAGCCGTTTACAGGGTACTGAAGCTTTCTTT.

The CDR3 DNA is TGTGCCAGCAGTTACGCCGGGACAGGGAATTCACCCCTCCACTTT. This translates into CASSYAGTGNSPLHF. This chain links TRBV6-6 with TRBJ1-6, with 9 bases fitting TRBD1. The CDR3 is 15 residues long. Germline V gene data show CDR1 as MNHNY and CDR2 as SVGAGI (reference sequence). J lost 7 bases, V lost 2 bases, and 3 bases had no gene match.